The text below deals with one T cell receptor (beta chain). Original methodology: Reference gene primer amplification in the assay estimated nucleated cell counts. Libraries were prepared by immunoSEQ multiplex PCR; TCRdb keeps only in-frame clonotypes and omits some of them. The V and J calls and clone size come from that table; D and trimming were worked out from the DNA. Of approximately 270,000 clones listed, almost 90% were seen once; the top ten hold about 1.3%. These data come from a study of blood T cell repertoires in COVID-19. Overall study context: The United States, Italy and Spain provided the acute and convalescent COVID-19 samples.

This CDR3 is built from 13 residues. Germline values: CDR1 SEHNR, CDR2 FQNEAQ (reference sequence). Between the trimmed V and J ends, which lost 5 bases and 7 bases, there was a span of 15 bases. The chain employs TRBV7-9 and TRBJ2-7, with D hard to call. Sequences were obtained from peripheral blood. This sequence originates from an older man with acute or convalescent COVID-19. CDR3 nucleotide sequence: TGTGCCAGCAGCCCTTCCACCAGTTCTGAGCAGTACTTC. It codes for CASSPSTSSEQYF.